A single sample is the source of the 22 T cell receptor beta chains below, sequenced in a study of cytomegalovirus exposure and HLA in healthy donors. PCR used 60 Vbeta primers and 13 Jbeta primers. The method was immunoSEQ multiplex PCR; TCRdb's version includes in-frame clones alone and lacks a portion of them. This sample yields approximately 120,000 clones, of which 77% are seen a single time; 11% belongs to the top ten. Sequencing used PBMCs. These receptors were taken from a man aged 35-49 years in good health and CMV-seropositive.

The chain is built from TRBV5-4 and TRBJ2-2; 8 bases match TRBD1. The CDR3 runs 15 residues. From germline, CDR1 is SGHNT and CDR2 YYREEE (reference sequence). Unmatched junction bases numbered 9, after V lost 5 bases and J lost 6 bases. CDR3 sequence: CASRPDRVLSGELFF. The CDR3 region has the DNA TGTGCCAGCAGACCGGACAGGGTCTTGTCCGGGGAGCTGTTTTTT.

V and J are TRBV19 and TRBJ2-3; 9 positions agree with TRBD2. V lost 5 bases to trimming and J lost 1 base; unmatched junction nucleotides: 1. The CDR3 runs to 14 residues. Germline CDR1 LNHDA, CDR2 SQIVND (reference sequence). CDR3 sequence (DNA): TGTGCCAGTAGTCCTAGCGGGGGCACAGATACGCAGTATTTT. It yields the protein CASSPSGGTDTQYF.

Written as DNA, the CDR3 is TGTGCCAGTAGTATTGTGACAGGTACTAGCACAGATACGCAGTATTTT. Translating gives CASSIVTGTSTDTQYF. V usage is TRBV19 and J usage is TRBJ2-3; tentative D call: TRBD1 (6 bases). There are 16 residues in the CDR3. Trimming took off 3 bases at V and 0 bases at J, with 13 bases between the two ends. Per the germline V gene, CDR1 is LNHDA and CDR2 is SQIVND (reference sequence). The variable domain in full, completed from reference TRBV19 and TRBJ2-3, reads DGGITQSPKYLFRKEGQNVTLSCEQNLNHDAMYWYRQDPGQGLRLIYYSQIVNDFQKGDIAEGYSVSREKKESFPLTVTSAQKNPTAFYLCASSIVTGTSTDTQYFGPGTRLTVL.

The J gene is TRBJ2-2, the V gene TRBV5-6, with D perhaps matching TRBD1 (6 bases). The CDR3 totals 14 residues. Trimming removed 4 bases at V and 6 bases at J, with 13 bases between. Germline V lookup: CDR1 SGHDT, CDR2 YYEEEE. The CDR3 spells CASSTGHGPGELFF. The CDR3, as DNA: TGTGCCAGCAGCACGGGACACGGCCCCGGGGAGCTGTTTTTT.

The sample holds one count of this clone. The CDR3 loop reads CSVEEGSAGNNYGYTF. CDR3 nucleotides: TGCAGCGTTGAAGAAGGATCGGCAGGGAATAACTATGGCTACACCTTC. The chain links TRBV29-1 to TRBJ1-2; TRBD1 is a possible D gene (5 bases). Germline CDR1 reads SQVTM; CDR2 reads ANQGSEA. The CDR3 contains 16 residues. Trimming took off 0 bases at V and 1 base at J, with 15 bases between the two ends.

The table lists this clone with many counts. The gene calls are TRBV5-6 and TRBJ1-2; the match to TRBD1 covers 8 bases. V dropped 4 bases and J dropped 6; count of bases not matched to a gene: 8. The CDR3 is 14 residues long. The germline gives CDR1 SGHDT, CDR2 YYEEEE. The CDR3: CASSARQGFDGYTF. The CDR3 DNA is TGTGCCAGCAGCGCCCGACAGGGGTTTGATGGCTACACCTTC.

The chain links TRBV5-4 to TRBJ2-5, with D possibly matching TRBD2 (5 bases). Germline CDR1 reads SGHNT; CDR2 reads YYREEE (reference sequence). Trimming removed 0 bases at V and 10 bases at J, with 16 bases between. CDR3 length equals 14 residues. The CDR3 sequence is CASSLAGVPEVQYF. The CDR3 region has the DNA TGTGCCAGCAGCTTGGCCGGGGTCCCGGAGGTCCAGTACTTC.

This clone qualifies as medium-sized. The V gene is TRBV5-4, the J gene TRBJ2-7; D is unclear. The germline gives CDR1 SGHNT, CDR2 YYREEE (reference sequence). CDR3 length: 14 amino acids. With 0 bases removed from V and 7 bases from J, the gap between germline ends came to 14 bases. The CDR3 DNA reads as TGTGCCAGCAGCTTGGTCCCCACCGGAGATGAGCAGTACTTC. Its protein product is CASSLVPTGDEQYF.

The gene calls are TRBV4-3 and TRBJ1-2; possibly TRBD1 for D (5 bases). CDR3 length equals 16 residues. Trimming stripped 1 base from V and 4 bases from J, with 16 bases between. Germline loops: CDR1 LGHNA, CDR2 YSLEER. The DNA of the CDR3 is TGCGCCAGCAGCCAAGTCAGGGCTCGATTTCCCTATGGCTACACCTTC. As protein: CASSQVRARFPYGYTF.

The rearrangement joins TRBV6-5 to TRBJ1-1; tentatively, D is TRBD1 (5 bases). The V gene's germline CDR1 is MNHEY and CDR2 SVGAGI. V was cut by 6 bases and J by 0 bases, with 11 bases left in between. The CDR3 sequence is 14 residues long. The CDR3 region has the DNA TGTGCCAGCAGATTCGACAGCATGAACACTGAAGCTTTCTTT. It specifies CASRFDSMNTEAFF.

In its sample, this clone was seen once. The V gene is TRBV7-9, the J gene TRBJ2-1; no clear D gene. V lost 7 bases to trimming and J lost 8 bases, with 15 bases between them. The CDR3 runs 13 residues. The germline gives CDR1 SEHNR, CDR2 FQNEAQ (reference sequence). In nucleotides, the CDR3 is TGTGCCAGCACCCTTGCGGCGACGGATGAGCAGTTCTTC. Translated: CASTLAATDEQFF.

CDR3 DNA: TGTGCCAGCCGCTCGGGGACAGCTGGAAACACCATATATTTT. This sequence encodes CASRSGTAGNTIYF. The gene calls are TRBV7-2 and TRBJ1-3; 7 bases align to TRBD1. CDR3 length equals 14 residues. V shed 8 bases and J 2 bases; nucleotides not matched to a gene: 6. Looked up from germline, CDR1 is SGHTA and CDR2 is FQGNSA.

This chain links TRBV7-2 with TRBJ2-3; a possible D gene is TRBD2 (5 bases). V shed 4 bases and J shed 7 bases, with 15 bases lying between them. The CDR3 is made up of 14 amino acids. Looked up from germline, CDR1 is SGHTA and CDR2 is FQGNSA. Here the CDR3 DNA reads TGTGCCAGCAGCTCCCCACCGACTACCCATACGCAGTATTTT. It codes for CASSSPPTTHTQYF.

The chain combines TRBV2 with TRBJ2-1; 10 bases agree with TRBD1. The CDR3 totals 17 residues. CDR1 SNHLY and CDR2 FYNNEI come from the germline V gene. V lost 5 bases and J lost 4; bases outside the gene matches: 11. CDR3 in DNA: TGTGCCAGCAGTCTACGGACAGGGGGGCCGCAGTACAATGAGCAGTTCTTC. Amino acids: CASSLRTGGPQYNEQFF.

The chain joins TRBV28 to TRBJ1-2; a possible D gene is TRBD1 (5 bases). The germline gives CDR1 MDHEN, CDR2 SYDVKM. V lost 3 bases, J lost 8 bases, and 7 bases lay in between. This CDR3 region has 11 residues. DNA of the CDR3: TGTGCCAGCAGTTTGCGGGGCGGCTACACCTTC. Translation gives CASSLRGGYTF.

This clone appeared a few times. Other DNA sequences of this sample code for an identical CDR3. V and J are TRBV6-5 and TRBJ2-7, with 9 nucleotides matching TRBD1. Unmatched junction bases numbered 7, after V lost 6 bases and J lost 4 bases. There are 14 residues in the CDR3. Germline lookup yields CDR1 MNHEY and CDR2 SVGAGI. The CDR3 sequence: CASSPGTGRYEQYF. CDR3 in DNA: TGTGCCAGCAGCCCCGGGACAGGGAGATACGAGCAGTACTTC.

The genes are TRBV27 and TRBJ1-2, with D possibly matching TRBD1 (6 bases). Germline lookup yields CDR1 MNHEY and CDR2 SMNVEV (reference sequence). Trimming removed 0 bases from V and 3 bases from J, with 11 bases in between. CDR3 size: 15 residues. CDR3 sequence reads: CASSLSPGAYYGYTF. The DNA for the CDR3 is TGTGCCAGCAGTTTATCCCCAGGGGCCTACTATGGCTACACCTTC.

This chain joins TRBV7-3 and TRBJ2-3; tentative D call: TRBD2 (6 bases). Trimming stripped 1 base from V and 5 bases from J, with 16 bases between. Germline CDR1 SGHTA, CDR2 FQGTGA. This CDR3 is 16 amino acids long. Here the CDR3 DNA reads TGTGCCAGCAGCTTAAGCCCTAGCGTGAAGGTAGATACGCAGTATTTT. It yields the protein CASSLSPSVKVDTQYF. Based on the CDR3 plus reference TRBV7-3 and TRBJ2-3, the full variable domain is GAGVSQTPSNKVTEKGKYVELRCDPISGHTALYWYRQSLGQGPEFLIYFQGTGAADDSGLPNDRFFAVRPEGSVSTLKIQRTERGDSAVYLCASSLSPSVKVDTQYFGPGTRLTVL.

This clone was observed a handful of times. This sequence joins TRBV10-1 and TRBJ2-7; the D is unclear. V was clipped by 0 bases and J by 5 bases, with 11 bases between them. Germline V gives CDR1 WNHNN, CDR2 SYGVQD (reference sequence). The CDR3 totals 14 residues. The CDR3 reads CASSESASPNEQYF. The CDR3 DNA is TGCGCCAGCAGTGAGTCCGCCAGTCCCAACGAGCAGTACTTC.

The gene calls are TRBV21-1 and TRBJ2-5; the D segment call TRBD1 is taken from the table without a DNA check. TRBV21-1 is listed as a pseudogene. The CDR3 has 20 amino acids. The CDR3, as DNA: TGTGCCAGCAGCAAAGGCCCACGTCAGGGGGCTCGGGGTAGGCAAGAGACCCAGTACTTC. This encodes CASSKGPRQGARGRQETQYF.

This clone was detected a few times. V is TRBV29-1 and J is TRBJ1-4; possible D gene TRBD1, 6 bases. V dropped 5 bases and J dropped 4 bases, with 14 bases sitting between them. This CDR3 comprises 14 residues. Germline CDR1 SQVTM, CDR2 ANQGSEA. Here the CDR3 DNA reads TGCAGCGTTTGCTACGGACAGCTTAATGAAAAACTGTTTTTT. This encodes CSVCYGQLNEKLFF.

This rearrangement joins TRBV2 to TRBJ2-5; 7 positions agree with TRBD1. The germline CDR1 and CDR2 sequences are SNHLY and FYNNEI. V lost 8 bases to trimming and J lost 5 bases; unmatched junction nucleotides: 14. The CDR3 has 15 amino acids. CDR3 sequence reads: CASGDPGQSRETQYF. The CDR3 bases are TGTGCCAGCGGGGACCCGGGACAGTCAAGGGAGACCCAGTACTTC.